This T cell receptor beta chain was sequenced for a study of blood T cell repertoires in COVID-19. Whole-study context: Material from acute and convalescent COVID-19 was sourced from the United States, Italy and Spain. Sources were T cells, B-cell-depleted T cells, or PBMCs; the material itself was cDNA or gDNA.

The Seattle site enrolled patients during active infection and followed them longitudinally. Germline values: CDR1 SGHNT, CDR2 YYREEE (reference sequence). The CDR3 totals 15 residues. V gave up 0 bases and J gave up 2 bases; unmatched junction bases: 3. Study processing details: Counts of nucleated cells, estimated from reference gene primer amplification, were obtained. Assay used: immunoSEQ multiplex PCR; TCRdb lists only in-frame clones, some missing. V, J and clone size were drawn from that table, and D and trimming were deduced from the DNA. The sample shows over 65,000 clones, around nine tenths of them seen only once.

The source material was peripheral blood. The clonotype was recovered from a man older than 75 with COVID-19, enrolled during active disease. This chain joins TRBV5-4 and TRBJ1-2, with 8 bases aligning to TRBD1. DNA for the CDR3: TGTGCCAGCAGCTTGGCGTGGACAGGGAACTATGGCTACACCTTC. It encodes CASSLAWTGNYGYTF. The full variable domain, completed using reference TRBV5-4 and TRBJ1-2, is ETGVTQSPTHLIKTRGQQVTLRCSSQSGHNTVSWYQQALGQGPQFIFQYYREEENGRGNFPPRFSGLQFPNYSSELNVNALELDDSALYLCASSLAWTGNYGYTFGSGTRLTVV.